Reported below is one T cell receptor beta chain. The antigen remains undetermined. This CDR3 is built from 15 residues. Germline lookup yields CDR1 SGHDN and CDR2 FVKESK. The data belong to a study of CXCR3-negative and CXCR3-positive naive CD8 T cells. The wider study: Overall TRB read output was some 140 million, and each library contained about 1.5 +/- 0.3 million reads.

5' RACE that incorporated UMI labels was used to prepare the TRB cDNA libraries. From its re-call of the 5' RACE reads, TCRdb lists each CDR3 protein once, without DNA. The sample's table shows over 100,000 distinct CDR3 sequences. Broader study findings: Memory CD8+ T cell repertoires were far less diverse than both naive subsets. Hydrophobicity of TRB CDR3s was greater in CXCR3-positive naive cells than in CXCR3-negative naive cells. In naive cells, CXCR3-negative and CXCR3-positive subsets had similar TRBV-TRBJ usage; memory cells differed.

This receptor was identified in a human donor in good health. Some clones in this sample may be carry-over from other donors' samples. Sequenced input: naive CXCR3+ CD8+ T cells from blood. This sample's subset: CD45RO-CCR7+CD27+CD95- naive CD8+ T cells expressing CXCR3 (TNR3+). The chain links TRBV14 to TRBJ2-7; TCRdb designates TRBD1, a call that cannot be tested without DNA. The CDR3 is CASSRIDSPSYEQYF.